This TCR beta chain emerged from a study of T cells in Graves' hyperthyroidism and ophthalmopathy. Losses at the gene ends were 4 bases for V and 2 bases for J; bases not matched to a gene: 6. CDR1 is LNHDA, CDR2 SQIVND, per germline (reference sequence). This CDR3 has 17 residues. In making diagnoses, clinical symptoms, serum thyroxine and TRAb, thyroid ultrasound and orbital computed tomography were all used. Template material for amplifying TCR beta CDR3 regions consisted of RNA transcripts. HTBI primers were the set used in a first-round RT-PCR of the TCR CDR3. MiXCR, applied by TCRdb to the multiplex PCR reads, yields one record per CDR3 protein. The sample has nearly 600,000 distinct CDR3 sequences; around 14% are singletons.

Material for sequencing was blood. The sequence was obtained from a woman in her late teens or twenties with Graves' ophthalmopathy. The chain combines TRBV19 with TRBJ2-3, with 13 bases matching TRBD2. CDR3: CASSRLAGGTLTDTQYF. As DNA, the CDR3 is TGTGCCAGTAGTAGACTAGCGGGAGGCACCCTCACAGATACGCAGTATTTT.